The 5 T cell receptor beta chains in this list originate from one sample, sequenced in a study of cytomegalovirus exposure and HLA in healthy donors. The PCR made use of 60 Vbeta and 13 Jbeta primers. Here immunoSEQ multiplex PCR was the method, and the copy in TCRdb shows in-frame clones only, minus some. The table has about 120,000 clones, about 10% seen once. Material: PBMCs. The receptors come from a woman aged 18-29 years in good health and CMV-seropositive.

This clone occurred a few times. The chain employs TRBV2 and TRBJ1-1; D is ambiguous. The V gene lost 2 bases and the J gene lost 0 bases, with 13 bases spanning the gap. Per the germline V gene, CDR1 is SNHLY and CDR2 is FYNNEI. CDR3 size: 16 residues. CDR3 nucleotide sequence: TGTGCCAGCAGTGAAAGCGTGGGGAGACTGAACACTGAAGCTTTCTTT. It yields the protein CASSESVGRLNTEAFF.

This clone was found a few times. The rearrangement joins TRBV7-8 to TRBJ1-3, with D maybe TRBD1 (5 bases). The germline CDR1 and CDR2 sequences are SGHVS and FQNEAQ. The CDR3 runs 12 residues. Here the CDR3 DNA reads TGTGCATTACGCGACAGCGGAAACACCATATATTTT. Its translation is CALRDSGNTIYF.

Only a few counts were recorded for this clone. The V gene is TRBV5-4, the J gene TRBJ2-1; 8 bases line up with TRBD2. V shed 3 bases and J 6 bases; nucleotides not matched to a gene: 5. The germline CDR1 and CDR2 sequences are SGHNT and YYREEE (reference sequence). The CDR3 has 14 residues. CDR3: CASSSPGGGNEQFF. DNA of the CDR3: TGTGCCAGCAGCTCACCGGGGGGGGGCAATGAGCAGTTCTTC.

This clone has more than one count but fewer than ten. The V and J genes are TRBV11-2 and TRBJ1-1; 8 bases agree with TRBD1. The CDR3 totals 13 residues. Germline V gene lookup returns CDR1 SGHAT and CDR2 FQNNGV. Trimming removed 5 bases from V and 4 bases from J; junction bases left unmatched: 3. CDR3 sequence: CASSTTGGTEAFF. DNA for the CDR3: TGTGCCAGCAGCACTACAGGGGGCACTGAAGCTTTCTTT.

This chain uses TRBV7-3 with TRBJ2-2, with D maybe TRBD1 (6 bases). This CDR3 has 13 amino acids. CDR1 and CDR2 (germline): SGHTA, FQGTGA. Trimming pared 4 bases from V and 5 bases from J, leaving 8 bases between. CDR3 DNA: TGTGCCAGCAGCTCGGGACAAACCGGGGAGCTGTTTTTT. Residues: CASSSGQTGELFF.